What follows is one T cell receptor (beta chain) and its context. Antigen unknown. Sequenced by immunoSEQ multiplex PCR; TCRdb stores in-frame clones only, minus some. The sample consists of over 30,000 clones, about 90% of them appearing once. The entry originates in a study of T cell responses to AZD1222 COVID-19 vaccine. General study points: Samples come after the peak T cell response, not at day 14. Baseline seropositives among AZD1222 recipients totaled only 6 or 7. Once two AZD1222 doses were given, Spike-specific TCR breadth and depth went up.

Germline CDR1 is LGHDT and CDR2 is YNNKEL (reference sequence). The CDR3 totals 15 residues. Germline trimming cut 1 base from V and 7 bases from J; bases unmatched to any gene: 8. The clonotype comes from an adult who received the MenACWY meningococcal vaccine as a control. The genes are TRBV3-1 (or the pseudogene TRBV3-2) and TRBJ1-2; 8 bases match TRBD1. Specimen: peripheral blood, collected 28 days after the second dose of the MenACWY control vaccine. Here the CDR3 DNA reads TGTGCCAGCAGCCAAGGCCGACAGGGGTGGGCTGGCTACACCTTC. Translation gives CASSQGRQGWAGYTF.